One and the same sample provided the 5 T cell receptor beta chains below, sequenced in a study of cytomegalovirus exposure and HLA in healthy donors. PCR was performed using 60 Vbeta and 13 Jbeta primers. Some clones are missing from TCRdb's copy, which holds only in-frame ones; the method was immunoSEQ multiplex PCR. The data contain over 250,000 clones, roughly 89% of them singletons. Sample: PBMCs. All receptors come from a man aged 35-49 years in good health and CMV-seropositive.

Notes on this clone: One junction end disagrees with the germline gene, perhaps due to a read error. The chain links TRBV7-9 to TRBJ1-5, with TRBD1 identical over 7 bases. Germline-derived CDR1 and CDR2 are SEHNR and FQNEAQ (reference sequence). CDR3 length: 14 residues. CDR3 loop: CSSSSGTVNQPQHF. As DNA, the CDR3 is TGTTCCAGCAGCTCTGGGACAGTCAATCAGCCCCAGCATTTT. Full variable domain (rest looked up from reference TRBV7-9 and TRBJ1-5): DTGVSQNPRHKITKRGQNVTFRCDPISEHNRLYWYRQTLGQGPEFLTYFQNEAQLEKSRLLSDRFSAERPKGSFSTLEIQRTEQGDSAMYLCSSSSGTVNQPQHFGDGTRLSIL.

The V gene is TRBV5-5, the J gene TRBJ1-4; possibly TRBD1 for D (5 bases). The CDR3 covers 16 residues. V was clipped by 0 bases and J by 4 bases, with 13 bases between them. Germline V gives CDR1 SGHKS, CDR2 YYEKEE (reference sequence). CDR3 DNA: TGTGCCAGCAGCTTGGCCGAGGGGAGGTTTAATGAAAAACTGTTTTTT. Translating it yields CASSLAEGRFNEKLFF.

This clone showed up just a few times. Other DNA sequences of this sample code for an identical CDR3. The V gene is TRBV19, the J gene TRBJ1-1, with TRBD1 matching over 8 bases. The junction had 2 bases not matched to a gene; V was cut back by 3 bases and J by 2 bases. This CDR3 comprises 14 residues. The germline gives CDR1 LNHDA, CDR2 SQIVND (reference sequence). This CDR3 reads CASSIGQGNTEAFF. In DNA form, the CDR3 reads TGTGCCAGTAGTATCGGACAGGGAAACACTGAAGCTTTCTTT.

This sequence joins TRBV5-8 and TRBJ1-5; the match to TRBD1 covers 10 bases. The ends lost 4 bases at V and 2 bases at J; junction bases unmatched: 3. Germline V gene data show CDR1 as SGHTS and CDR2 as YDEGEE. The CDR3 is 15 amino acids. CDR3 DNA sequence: TGTGCCAGCAGCCGGACAGGGGGACGCAATCAGCCCCAGCATTTT. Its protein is CASSRTGGRNQPQHF.

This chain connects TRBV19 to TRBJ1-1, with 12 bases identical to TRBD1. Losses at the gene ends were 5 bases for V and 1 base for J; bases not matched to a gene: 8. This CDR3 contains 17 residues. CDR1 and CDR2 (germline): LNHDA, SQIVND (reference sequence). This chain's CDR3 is CASSEPGQGASNTEAFF. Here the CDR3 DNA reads TGTGCCAGTAGTGAGCCGGGACAGGGGGCCTCGAACACTGAAGCTTTCTTT.